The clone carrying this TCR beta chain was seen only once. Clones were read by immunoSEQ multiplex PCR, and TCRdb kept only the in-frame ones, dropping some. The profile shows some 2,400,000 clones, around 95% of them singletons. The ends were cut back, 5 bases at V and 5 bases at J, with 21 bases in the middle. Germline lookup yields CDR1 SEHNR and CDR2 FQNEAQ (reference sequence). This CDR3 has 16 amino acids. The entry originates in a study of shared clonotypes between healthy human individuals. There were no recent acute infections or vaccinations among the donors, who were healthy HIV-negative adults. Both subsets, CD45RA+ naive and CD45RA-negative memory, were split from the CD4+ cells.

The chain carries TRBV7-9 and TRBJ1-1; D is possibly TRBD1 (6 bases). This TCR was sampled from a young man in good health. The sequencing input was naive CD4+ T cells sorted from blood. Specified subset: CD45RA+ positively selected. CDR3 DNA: TGTGCCAGCAGCCCCCCGGCACAGGGAGAAGGAACTGAAGCTTTCTTT. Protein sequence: CASSPPAQGEGTEAFF.